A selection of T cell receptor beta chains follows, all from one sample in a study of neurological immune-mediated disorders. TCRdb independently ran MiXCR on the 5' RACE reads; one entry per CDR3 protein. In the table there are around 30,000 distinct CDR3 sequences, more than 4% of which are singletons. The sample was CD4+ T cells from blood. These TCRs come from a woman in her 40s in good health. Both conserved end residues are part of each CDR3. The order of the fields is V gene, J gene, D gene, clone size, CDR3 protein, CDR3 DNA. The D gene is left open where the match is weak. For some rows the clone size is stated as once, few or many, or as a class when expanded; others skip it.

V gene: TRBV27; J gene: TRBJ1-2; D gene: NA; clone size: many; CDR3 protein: CASSSSGRGLTLQYGYTF; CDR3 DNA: TGTGCCAGCAGTTCGTCGGGACGAGGACTAACCCTACAATATGGCTACACCTTC
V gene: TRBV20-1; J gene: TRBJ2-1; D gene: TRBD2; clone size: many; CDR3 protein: CSASDWLGRAYNEQFF; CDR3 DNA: TGCAGTGCTAGCGACTGGCTGGGGAGGGCCTACAATGAGCAGTTCTTC
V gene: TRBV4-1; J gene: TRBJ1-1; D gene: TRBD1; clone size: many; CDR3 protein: CASSQELGQPFRRTEAFF; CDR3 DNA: TGCGCCAGCAGCCAAGAGCTGGGACAGCCGTTTCGGAGAACTGAAGCTTTCTTT
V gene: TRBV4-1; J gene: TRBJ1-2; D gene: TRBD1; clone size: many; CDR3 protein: CASSHPSQGEKGYTF; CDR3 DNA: TGCGCCAGCAGCCACCCTTCGCAGGGGGAGAAAGGCTACACCTTC
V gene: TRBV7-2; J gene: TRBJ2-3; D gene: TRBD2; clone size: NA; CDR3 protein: CASSGRLAGRADTQYF; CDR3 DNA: TGTGCCAGCAGTGGGAGACTAGCGGGAAGAGCAGATACGCAGTATTTT
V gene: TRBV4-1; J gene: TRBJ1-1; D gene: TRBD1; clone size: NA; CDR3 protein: CASSQDNRGGITGQGFWTTEAFF; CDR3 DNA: TGCGCCAGCAGCCAAGATAATAGGGGGGGGATTACGGGACAGGGGTTTTGGACCACTGAAGCTTTCTTT
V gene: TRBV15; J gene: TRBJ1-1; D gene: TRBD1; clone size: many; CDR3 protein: CATSRDERGRAEAFF; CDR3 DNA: TGTGCCACCAGCAGAGATGAAAGGGGGCGGGCTGAAGCTTTCTTT
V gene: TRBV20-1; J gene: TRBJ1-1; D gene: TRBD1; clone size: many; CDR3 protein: CSASWTGVTEAFF; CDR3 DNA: TGCAGTGCTAGCTGGACAGGGGTCACTGAAGCTTTCTTT
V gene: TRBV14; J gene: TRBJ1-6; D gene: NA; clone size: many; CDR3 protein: CASSQGRENSPLHF; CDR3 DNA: TGTGCCAGCAGCCAAGGACGGGAAAATTCACCCCTCCACTTT
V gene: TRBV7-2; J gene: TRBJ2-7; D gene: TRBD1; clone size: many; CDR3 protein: CASSPGQAHYEQYF; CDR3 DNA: TGTGCCAGCAGCCCCGGACAGGCTCACTACGAGCAGTACTTC
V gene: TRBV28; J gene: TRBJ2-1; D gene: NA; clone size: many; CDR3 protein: CASRPPAYNEQFF; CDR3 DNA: TGTGCCAGCAGACCCCCAGCCTACAATGAGCAGTTCTTC
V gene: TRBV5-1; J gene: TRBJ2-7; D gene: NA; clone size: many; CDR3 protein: CASSLPGQPSEQYF; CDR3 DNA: TGCGCCAGCAGCTTGCCGGGACAACCCTCCGAGCAGTACTTC
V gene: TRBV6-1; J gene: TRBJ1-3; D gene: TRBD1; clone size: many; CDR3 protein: CASTDRTGTSDTIYF; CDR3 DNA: TGTGCCAGCACGGACCGGACAGGGACTTCGGACACCATATATTTT
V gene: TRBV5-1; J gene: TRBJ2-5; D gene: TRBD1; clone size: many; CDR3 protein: CASSQGDQTQYF; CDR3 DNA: TGCGCCAGCAGCCAGGGGGATCAGACCCAGTACTTC
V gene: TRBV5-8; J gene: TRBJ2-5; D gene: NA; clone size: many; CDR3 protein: CASSPDRYYQETQYF; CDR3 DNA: TGTGCCAGCAGCCCGGACCGCTACTACCAAGAGACCCAGTACTTC
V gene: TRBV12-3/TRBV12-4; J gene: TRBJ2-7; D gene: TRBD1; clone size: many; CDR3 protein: CASSSGQASSYEQYF; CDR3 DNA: TGTGCCAGCAGTTCCGGACAGGCAAGCTCCTACGAGCAGTACTTC